The 16 T cell receptor beta chains presented below share a single source sample, sequenced in a study of blood T cell repertoires in COVID-19. The method was immunoSEQ multiplex PCR; TCRdb's version includes in-frame clones alone and lacks a portion of them. The sample shows around 120,000 clones, around 86% of them seen only once. Specimen: peripheral blood. These receptors came from a man aged 35-49 years with active or convalescent COVID-19.

This chain uses TRBV6-2 or TRBV6-3 with TRBJ1-5, with 8 bases identical to TRBD1. V shed 6 bases and J 6 bases; nucleotides not matched to a gene: 7. This CDR3 has 14 residues. CDR1 and CDR2 from the germline V gene are MNHEY and SVGEGT. The CDR3 is CASSLGQGGQPQHF. The CDR3 DNA sequence: TGTGCCAGCAGCCTCGGACAGGGCGGTCAGCCCCAGCATTTT.

The chain uses TRBV6-6 and TRBJ2-7; 7 bases are shared with TRBD1. The CDR3 is 15 residues long. J lost 5 bases, V lost 0 bases, and 7 bases had no gene match. Germline values: CDR1 MNHNY, CDR2 SVGAGI (reference sequence). This CDR3 is CASSYSGEGAHEQYF. In DNA, the CDR3 is TGTGCCAGCAGTTACTCGGGAGAGGGGGCACACGAGCAGTACTTC.

This clone was counted between two and nine times. This chain uses TRBV14 with TRBJ1-2; tentative D call: TRBD1 (6 bases). The CDR3 totals 15 residues. Germline loops: CDR1 SGHDN, CDR2 FVKESK. Between the trimmed V and J ends, which lost 0 bases and 5 bases, there was a span of 13 bases. CDR3 in amino acids: CASSQDGGRRYGYTF. The CDR3 DNA follows: TGTGCCAGCAGCCAAGACGGGGGGCGCCGGTATGGCTACACCTTC.

The chain has TRBV5-1 and TRBJ2-3; 8 bases align to TRBD2. Germline lookup yields CDR1 SGHRS and CDR2 YFSETQ. The V and J ends lost 3 bases and 3 bases, in that order; junction bases with no gene match: 6. This CDR3 is 15 amino acids long. The CDR3 bases are TGCGCCAGCAGCTCCAGACTAGCGACGACAGATACGCAGTATTTT. Its translation: CASSSRLATTDTQYF. The full variable domain, its missing parts supplied by reference TRBV5-1 and TRBJ2-3, is KAGVTQTPRYLIKTRGQQVTLSCSPISGHRSVSWYQQTPGQGLQFLFEYFSETQRNKGNFPGRFSGRQFSNSRSEMNVSTLELGDSALYLCASSSRLATTDTQYFGPGTRLTVL.

The rearrangement links TRBV5-8 to TRBJ2-1; maybe TRBD2 (6 bases). Deletions cut 4 bases from V and 12 bases from J, with 23 bases between. The CDR3 is 15 amino acids. Looked up from germline, CDR1 is SGHTS and CDR2 is YDEGEE. The CDR3: CASSRDSSRVKGQFF. In DNA, the CDR3 is TGTGCCAGCAGCCGGGACTCCTCGAGGGTGAAAGGGCAGTTCTTC.

V usage is TRBV2 and J usage is TRBJ2-3; D possibly corresponds to TRBD2 (5 bases). CDR3 size: 13 residues. V lost 5 bases and J 1 base, leaving 7 bases between the germline ends. Germline-derived CDR1 and CDR2 are SNHLY and FYNNEI. The CDR3 nucleotides read TGTGCCAGCAGTCCGGAGGGCACAGATACGCAGTATTTT. Translating gives CASSPEGTDTQYF.

The chain couples TRBV10-1 to TRBJ2-1, with 9 bases matching TRBD1. Looked up from germline, CDR1 is WNHNN and CDR2 is SYGVQD (reference sequence). The junction had 4 bases not matched to a gene; V was cut back by 4 bases and J by 9 bases. CDR3 length equals 13 residues. CDR3 amino acids: CASSGDRAGEQFF. In DNA form, the CDR3 reads TGCGCCAGCAGTGGGGACAGGGCTGGTGAGCAGTTCTTC.

The J gene is TRBJ2-7, the V gene TRBV7-6; 9 positions match TRBD1. V dropped 5 bases and J dropped 3; count of bases not matched to a gene: 2. The CDR3 loop spans 13 amino acids. Germline V gene data show CDR1 as SGHVS and CDR2 as FNYEAQ. CDR3 in DNA: TGTGCCAGCAGCCGGGACAGGGTCTACGAGCAGTACTTC. It yields the protein CASSRDRVYEQYF.

This chain links TRBV19 with TRBJ2-2; 10 bases align to TRBD1. Germline CDR1 and CDR2: LNHDA and SQIVND (reference sequence). V lost 6 bases, J lost 6 bases, and 16 bases stayed unmatched. The CDR3 sequence is 18 residues long. Here the CDR3 reads CASRTAWGTGETPGELFF. In DNA form, the CDR3 reads TGTGCCAGTAGGACCGCGTGGGGGACAGGGGAGACTCCCGGGGAGCTGTTTTTT.

The rearrangement uses TRBV30 and TRBJ1-3, with D perhaps TRBD1 (5 bases). Trimming left V 4 bases short and J 1 base short, with 14 bases between. Germline assignment: CDR1 GTSNPN and CDR2 SVGIG (reference sequence). The CDR3 has 15 residues. The CDR3 nucleotides read TGTGCCTGGAACTTAGAGGGGAGGTCTGGAAACACCATATATTTT. Amino acid sequence: CAWNLEGRSGNTIYF.

The chain carries TRBV15 and TRBJ2-1; D is possibly TRBD1 (6 bases). From germline, CDR1 is LNHNV and CDR2 YYDKDF (reference sequence). This CDR3 has 19 residues. V lost 1 base, J lost 4 bases, and 23 bases lay in between. DNA for the CDR3: TGTGCCACCAGCAGAGTTGGGACATTATTGCCCGGATCGTACAATGAGCAGTTCTTC. As protein: CATSRVGTLLPGSYNEQFF. The whole variable domain, filled in from reference TRBV15 and TRBJ2-1, reads DAMVIQNPRYQVTQFGKPVTLSCSQTLNHNVMYWYQQKSSQAPKLLFHYYDKDFNNEADTPDNFQSRRPNTSFCFLDIRSPGLGDTAMYLCATSRVGTLLPGSYNEQFFGPGTRLTVL.

This chain uses TRBV9 with TRBJ2-6; D is undetermined. The germline V and J ends were trimmed by 5 bases and 0 bases, with 9 bases remaining between them. The CDR3 loop spans 15 amino acids. Germline CDR1 reads SGDLS; CDR2 reads YYNGEE. The CDR3 coding sequence is TGTGCCAGCAGTATTCCTCTCTCTGGGGCCAACGTCCTGACTTTC. Its translation is CASSIPLSGANVLTF.

J is TRBJ2-7 and V is TRBV19; 8 bases align to TRBD1. V was pared by 11 bases and J by 2 bases, with 23 bases of the junction left unmatched. CDR3 length equals 18 residues. CDR1 and CDR2 from the germline V gene are LNHDA and SQIVND (reference sequence). The CDR3 spells CALLVVEIRRTGPYEQYF. CDR3 bases: TGTGCCCTCTTAGTCGTTGAGATTCGCAGGACAGGGCCCTACGAGCAGTACTTC.

The rearrangement joins TRBV11-1 to TRBJ1-2, with D unresolved. This CDR3 region has 12 residues. Germline V gene data show CDR1 as SGHAT and CDR2 as FQDESV (reference sequence). Trimming took 2 bases from V and 8 from J, leaving 9 bases between them. CDR3 coding DNA: TGTGCCAGCAGCTTATGGGGAGGCGGCTACACCTTC. The encoded protein is CASSLWGGGYTF. The variable domain in full, completed from reference TRBV11-1 and TRBJ1-2, reads EAEVAQSPRYKITEKSQAVAFWCDPISGHATLYWYRQILGQGPELLVQFQDESVVDDSQLPKDRFSAERLKGVDSTLKIQPAELGDSAMYLCASSLWGGGYTFGSGTRLTVV.

This clone was found a few times. The rearrangement joins TRBV9 to TRBJ1-1; D uncertain. CDR1 and CDR2 (germline): SGDLS, YYNGEE. The CDR3 has 14 amino acids. The V end lost 4 bases, the J end lost 1 base, and 11 bases lay between the germline ends. In nucleotides, the CDR3 is TGTGCCAGCAGCCCCAGCGTAGGGAACACTGAAGCTTTCTTT. It specifies CASSPSVGNTEAFF.

This sequence joins TRBV15 and TRBJ2-7, with 7 bases identical to TRBD1. In germline, CDR1 is LNHNV, CDR2 YYDKDF (reference sequence). Trimming cost V 4 bases and J 3 bases; bases outside gene matches: 3. The CDR3 consists of 13 residues. CDR3 loop: CATSTRDSYEQYF. The CDR3 DNA is TGTGCCACCAGCACCCGGGACAGCTACGAGCAGTACTTC.